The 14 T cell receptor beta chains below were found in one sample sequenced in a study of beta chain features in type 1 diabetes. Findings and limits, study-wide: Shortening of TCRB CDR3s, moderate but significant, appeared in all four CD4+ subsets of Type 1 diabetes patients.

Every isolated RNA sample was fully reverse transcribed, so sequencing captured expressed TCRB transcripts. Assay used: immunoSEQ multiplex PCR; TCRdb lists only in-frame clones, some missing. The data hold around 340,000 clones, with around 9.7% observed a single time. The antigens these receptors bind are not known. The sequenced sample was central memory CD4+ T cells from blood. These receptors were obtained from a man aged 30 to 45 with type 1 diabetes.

This CDR3 is CASSSSPSGETYNEQFF. Written as DNA, the CDR3 is TGTGCCAGCAGTTCCTCCCCTAGCGGGGAGACATACAATGAGCAGTTCTTC. The chain is built from TRBV27 and TRBJ2-1, with 9 bases aligning to TRBD2. Germline CDR1 reads MNHEY; CDR2 reads SMNVEV (reference sequence). V gave up 4 bases and J gave up 4 bases; unmatched junction bases: 11. CDR3 length: 17 amino acids.

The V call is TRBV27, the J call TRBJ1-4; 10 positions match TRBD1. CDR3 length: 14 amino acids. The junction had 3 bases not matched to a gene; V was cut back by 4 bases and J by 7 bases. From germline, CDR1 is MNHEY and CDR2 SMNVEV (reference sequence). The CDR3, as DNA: TGTGCCAGCAGTTCCAGGACAGGGGGTGAAAAACTGTTTTTT. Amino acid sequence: CASSSRTGGEKLFF.

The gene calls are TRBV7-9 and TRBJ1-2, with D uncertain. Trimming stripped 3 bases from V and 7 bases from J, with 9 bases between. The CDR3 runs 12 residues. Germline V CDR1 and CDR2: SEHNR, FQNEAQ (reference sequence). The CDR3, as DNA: TGTGCCAGCAGCTTTGAGGACTTTGGCTACACCTTC. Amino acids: CASSFEDFGYTF.

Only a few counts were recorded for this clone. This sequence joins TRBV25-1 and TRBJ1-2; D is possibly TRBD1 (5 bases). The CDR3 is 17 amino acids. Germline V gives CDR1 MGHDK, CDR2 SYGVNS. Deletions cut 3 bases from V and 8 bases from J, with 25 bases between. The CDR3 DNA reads TGTGCCAGCAGTGATCTCGCCCTTACCGGGTCCTCAGGGGGCTACACCTTC. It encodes CASSDLALTGSSGGYTF.

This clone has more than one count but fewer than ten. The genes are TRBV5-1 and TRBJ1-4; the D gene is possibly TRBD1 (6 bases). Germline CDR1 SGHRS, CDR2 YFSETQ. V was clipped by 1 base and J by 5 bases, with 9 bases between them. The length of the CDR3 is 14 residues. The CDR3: CASSLWQGNEKLFF. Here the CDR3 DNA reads TGCGCCAGCAGCTTGTGGCAGGGGAATGAAAAACTGTTTTTT.

The CDR3 DNA is TGTGCCAGCAGAAGGGCCGGGATAGAGGATCAGCCCCAGCATTTT. It codes for CASRRAGIEDQPQHF. The chain joins TRBV7-2 to TRBJ1-5; D gene uncertain. The CDR3 is made up of 15 amino acids. Germline V gives CDR1 SGHTA, CDR2 FQGNSA. Deletions cut 6 bases from V and 5 bases from J, with 17 bases between.

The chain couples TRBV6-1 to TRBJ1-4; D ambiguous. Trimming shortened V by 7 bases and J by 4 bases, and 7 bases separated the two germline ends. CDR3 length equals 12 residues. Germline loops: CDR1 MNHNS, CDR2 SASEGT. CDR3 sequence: CASMEGNEKLFF. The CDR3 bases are TGTGCCAGCATGGAGGGTAATGAAAAACTGTTTTTT.

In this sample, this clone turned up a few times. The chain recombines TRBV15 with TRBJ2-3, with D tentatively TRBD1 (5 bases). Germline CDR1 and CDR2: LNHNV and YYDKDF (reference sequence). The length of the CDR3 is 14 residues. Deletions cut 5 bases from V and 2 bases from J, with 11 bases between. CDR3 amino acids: CATSVGRATDTQYF. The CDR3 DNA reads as TGTGCCACCAGCGTTGGCAGGGCCACAGATACGCAGTATTTT. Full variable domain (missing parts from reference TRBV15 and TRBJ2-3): DAMVIQNPRYQVTQFGKPVTLSCSQTLNHNVMYWYQQKSSQAPKLLFHYYDKDFNNEADTPDNFQSRRPNTSFCFLDIRSPGLGDTAMYLCATSVGRATDTQYFGPGTRLTVL.

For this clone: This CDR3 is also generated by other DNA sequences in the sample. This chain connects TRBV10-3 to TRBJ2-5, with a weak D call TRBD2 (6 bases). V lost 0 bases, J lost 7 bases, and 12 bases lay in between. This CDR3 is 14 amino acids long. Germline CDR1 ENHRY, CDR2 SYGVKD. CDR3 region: CAISESEGQGTQYF. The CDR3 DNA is TGTGCCATCAGTGAGTCGGAGGGTCAGGGGACCCAGTACTTC.

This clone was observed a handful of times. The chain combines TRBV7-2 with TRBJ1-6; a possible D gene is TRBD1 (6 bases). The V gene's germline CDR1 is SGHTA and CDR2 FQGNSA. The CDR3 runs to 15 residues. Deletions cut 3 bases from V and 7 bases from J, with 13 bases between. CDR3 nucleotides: TGTGCCAGCAGCTTGCAGGACAGAAGCAATTCACCCCTCCACTTT. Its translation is CASSLQDRSNSPLHF.

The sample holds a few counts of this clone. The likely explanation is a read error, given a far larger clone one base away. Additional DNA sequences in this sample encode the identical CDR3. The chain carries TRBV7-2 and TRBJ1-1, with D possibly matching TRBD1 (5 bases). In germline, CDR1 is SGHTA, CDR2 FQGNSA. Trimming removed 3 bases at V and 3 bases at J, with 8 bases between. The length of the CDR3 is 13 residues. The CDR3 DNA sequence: TGTGCCAGCAGCTTTACAGGCGACACTGAAGCTTTCTTT. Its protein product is CASSFTGDTEAFF.

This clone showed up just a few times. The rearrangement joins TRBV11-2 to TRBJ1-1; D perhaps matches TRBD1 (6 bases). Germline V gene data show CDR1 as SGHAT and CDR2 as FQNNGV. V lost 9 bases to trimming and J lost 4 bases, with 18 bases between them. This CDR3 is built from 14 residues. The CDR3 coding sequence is TGTGCCAGTCGCTACCAGGGGCGTGGCACTGAAGCTTTCTTT. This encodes CASRYQGRGTEAFF.

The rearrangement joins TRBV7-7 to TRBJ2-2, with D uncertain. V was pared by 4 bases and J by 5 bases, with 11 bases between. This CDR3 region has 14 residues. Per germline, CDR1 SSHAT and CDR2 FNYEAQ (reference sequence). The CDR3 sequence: CASSSSIGTGELFF. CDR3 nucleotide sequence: TGTGCCAGCAGCTCTAGTATCGGGACCGGGGAGCTGTTTTTT. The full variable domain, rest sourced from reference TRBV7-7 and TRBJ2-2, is GAGVSQSPRYKVTKRGQDVTLRCDPISSHATLYWYQQALGQGPEFLTYFNYEAQPDKSGLPSDRFSAERPEGSISTLTIQRTEQRDSAMYRCASSSSIGTGELFFGEGSRLTVL.

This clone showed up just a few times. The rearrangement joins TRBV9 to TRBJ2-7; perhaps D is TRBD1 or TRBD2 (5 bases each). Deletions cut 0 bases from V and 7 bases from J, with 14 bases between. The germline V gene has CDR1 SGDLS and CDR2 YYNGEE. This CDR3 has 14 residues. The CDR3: CASSVGPGRGEQYF. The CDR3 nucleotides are TGTGCCAGCAGCGTAGGGCCGGGGCGCGGGGAGCAGTACTTC. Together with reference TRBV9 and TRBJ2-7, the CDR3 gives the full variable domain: DSGVTQTPKHLITATGQRVTLRCSPRSGDLSVYWYQQSLDQGLQFLIQYYNGEERAKGNILERFSAQQFPDLHSELNLSSLELGDSALYFCASSVGPGRGEQYFGPGTRLTVT.